The 32 T cell receptor beta chains reported below all come from one sample, sequenced in a study of technical replicates of blood from a handful of donors. Using immunoSEQ multiplex PCR, the repertoire was profiled, and TCRdb retains in-frame clones only, with some absent. This sample carries some 77,000 clones, about 96% of them seen once, and the ten largest clones take roughly 0.35%. Material for sequencing was T cells isolated from PBMCs. These receptor sequences come from a human donor in good health.

DNA of the CDR3: TGTGCCAGCAGTTTATCTAGCAGAGGTGAGACCCAGTACTTC. Protein product: CASSLSSRGETQYF. The chain is built from TRBV27 and TRBJ2-5; no clear D gene. V lost 0 bases and J lost 5, with 10 bases in between. The CDR3 consists of 14 residues. Germline V gives CDR1 MNHEY, CDR2 SMNVEV (reference sequence).

This clone was counted a single time. The J gene is TRBJ1-3, the V gene TRBV6-1; D is perhaps TRBD1 (5 bases). There are 13 residues in the CDR3. V lost 10 bases, J lost 6 bases, and 16 bases lay in between. CDR1 is MNHNS and CDR2 is SASEGT in the germline V gene. The CDR3 DNA sequence: TGTGCCACCATCGACAGAGGAGTAAACACCATATATTTT. This sequence encodes CATIDRGVNTIYF.

This rearrangement joins TRBV6-1 to TRBJ2-7, with 12 positions matching TRBD2. Germline-derived CDR1 and CDR2 are MNHNS and SASEGT. Trimming took 3 bases from V and 3 from J; bases not matched to a gene: 6. The CDR3 has 16 amino acids. Here the CDR3 DNA reads TGTGCCAGCAGTGATCTTGGACTAGCGGGACTCTACGAGCAGTACTTC. This gives the protein CASSDLGLAGLYEQYF.

The chain combines TRBV2 with TRBJ2-1; 10 bases map to TRBD2. Germline V CDR1 and CDR2: SNHLY, FYNNEI. Trimming removed 6 bases from V and 3 bases from J; junction bases left unmatched: 8. There are 16 residues in the CDR3. The CDR3 protein is CASSERWTSGYNEQFF. CDR3 coding DNA: TGTGCCAGCAGCGAGAGATGGACTAGCGGCTACAATGAGCAGTTCTTC.

The chain links TRBV6-1 to TRBJ1-1; D ambiguous. In germline, CDR1 is MNHNS, CDR2 SASEGT. The CDR3 is made up of 13 amino acids. The V and J ends lost 2 bases and 1 base respectively, with 5 bases between them. The CDR3 DNA follows: TGTGCCAGCAGTGAATCGAGGAACACTGAAGCTTTCTTT. Translated, it gives CASSESRNTEAFF.

This chain links TRBV6-5 with TRBJ2-2; 7 nucleotides agree with TRBD1. Germline V lookup: CDR1 MNHEY, CDR2 SVGAGI. V shed 7 bases and J 5 bases; nucleotides not matched to a gene: 10. CDR3 length equals 15 residues. The CDR3 bases are TGTGCCAGCATAAGCTATCAGGGGGTTACCGGGGAGCTGTTTTTT. Protein product: CASISYQGVTGELFF.

The chain employs TRBV5-4 and TRBJ2-3; 11 positions match TRBD2. This CDR3 has 16 residues. Germline V gene sequence: CDR1 SGHNT, CDR2 YYREEE (reference sequence). The V segment lost 4 bases and the J segment 2 bases; nucleotides outside the gene matches: 6. The CDR3 protein is CASSPGLAEFTDTQYF. The CDR3 DNA reads TGTGCCAGCAGCCCGGGACTAGCGGAGTTCACAGATACGCAGTATTTT.

This chain joins TRBV5-1 and TRBJ2-5; D unresolved. V was trimmed by 4 bases and J by 5 bases, leaving 9 bases between them. The CDR3 is 12 residues long. CDR1 SGHRS and CDR2 YFSETQ come from the germline V gene. CDR3 residues: CASSPPSETQYF. In DNA, the CDR3 is TGCGCCAGCAGCCCCCCCTCGGAGACCCAGTACTTC.

V is TRBV28 and J is TRBJ2-5, with TRBD1 matching 11 bases. The germline V gene encodes CDR1 MDHEN and CDR2 SYDVKM. V lost 4 bases and J lost 5; bases outside the gene matches: 9. The length of the CDR3 is 16 residues. DNA of the CDR3: TGTGCCAGCAGTTCTCCGGGGACAGGGGGAGGTGAGACCCAGTACTTC. Translating it yields CASSSPGTGGGETQYF.

This rearrangement joins TRBV9 to TRBJ1-4; 9 bases line up with TRBD1. CDR3 length: 14 amino acids. Germline trimming cut 2 bases from V and 8 bases from J; bases unmatched to any gene: 4. Germline loops: CDR1 SGDLS, CDR2 YYNGEE. CDR3 nucleotides: TGTGCCAGCAGCGTGACAGGGGGTCTGGAAAAACTGTTTTTT. Translation: CASSVTGGLEKLFF.

This clone was found a few times. This chain links TRBV7-9 with TRBJ1-3; weak D call: TRBD1 (5 bases). This CDR3 region has 16 residues. Trimming removed 2 bases from V and 0 bases from J, with 11 bases in between. The germline V gene encodes CDR1 SEHNR and CDR2 FQNEAQ (reference sequence). The CDR3 spells CASSLYRGLSGNTIYF. The CDR3 coding sequence is TGTGCCAGCAGCTTATATAGGGGCCTCTCTGGAAACACCATATATTTT.

The J gene is TRBJ2-4, the V gene TRBV28, with 7 bases aligning to TRBD1. In germline, CDR1 is MDHEN, CDR2 SYDVKM. The trim removed 4 bases at V and 1 base at J, leaving 13 bases unmatched. This CDR3 region has 18 residues. In DNA form, the CDR3 reads TGTGCCAGCAGTTATGACAGGGTGTCAGTGGAGGCCAAAAACATTCAGTACTTC. Its protein is CASSYDRVSVEAKNIQYF. Supplemented by reference TRBV28 and TRBJ2-4, the full variable domain reads DVKVTQSSRYLVKRTGEKVFLECVQDMDHENMFWYRQDPGLGLRLIYFSYDVKMKEKGDIPEGYSVSREKKERFSLILESASTNQTSMYLCASSYDRVSVEAKNIQYFGAGTRLSVL.

The chain combines TRBV10-1 with TRBJ2-7, with a tentative D call TRBD2 (5 bases). Germline loops: CDR1 WNHNN, CDR2 SYGVQD (reference sequence). This CDR3 is built from 14 residues. V was trimmed by 0 bases and J by 2 bases, leaving 8 bases between them. The CDR3 loop reads CASSESGRTYEQYF. The DNA of the CDR3 is TGCGCCAGCAGTGAGTCGGGGAGAACCTACGAGCAGTACTTC.

This clone has a handful of counts. The CDR3 sequence: CASSVGGSSTYEQYF. CDR3 DNA: TGTGCCAGCAGCGTAGGTGGGAGCTCCACCTACGAGCAGTACTTC. This chain joins TRBV9 and TRBJ2-7; tentative D call: TRBD2 (5 bases). V was trimmed by 0 bases and J by 2 bases, leaving 12 bases between them. The CDR3 spans 15 residues. The germline V gene has CDR1 SGDLS and CDR2 YYNGEE.

CDR3 loop: CASSHPQGARETQYF. The DNA of the CDR3 is TGTGCCAGCAGCCATCCCCAGGGGGCTAGGGAGACCCAGTACTTC. The chain uses TRBV11-3 and TRBJ2-5; 8 nucleotides align to TRBD1. The CDR3 contains 15 residues. Germline V CDR1 and CDR2: SGHNT, YENEEA. V shed 5 bases, J shed 5 bases, and the junction held 10 bases outside the gene matches. The full variable domain, rest sourced from reference TRBV11-3 and TRBJ2-5, is EAGVVQSPRYKIIEKKQPVAFWCNPISGHNTLYWYLQNLGQGPELLIRYENEEAVDDSQLPKDRFSAERLKGVDSTLKIQPAELGDSAVYLCASSHPQGARETQYFGPGTRLLVL.

V and J are TRBV28 and TRBJ1-4; perhaps TRBD1 as D (6 bases). Trimming shortened V by 5 bases and J by 8 bases, and 15 bases separated the two germline ends. The CDR3 runs to 14 residues. The germline V gene has CDR1 MDHEN and CDR2 SYDVKM. CDR3 sequence (DNA): TGTGCCAGCAGTCCCCGATGGGGGCAGGAAAAACTGTTTTTT. Translated, it gives CASSPRWGQEKLFF.

This clone appeared once. The chain carries TRBV18 and TRBJ1-3; D might be TRBD1 (6 bases). The CDR3 is 16 amino acids. Germline loops: CDR1 KGHSH, CDR2 LQKENI. Trimming removed 2 bases at V and 2 bases at J, with 13 bases between. The CDR3 region is CASSPGGGQTGNTIYF. CDR3 nucleotide sequence: TGTGCCAGCTCACCAGGCGGGGGGCAAACTGGAAACACCATATATTTT.

CDR3 residues: CASSQGLNTDTQYF. The DNA of the CDR3 is TGTGCCAGCAGCCAGGGACTGAACACAGATACGCAGTATTTT. The gene calls are TRBV14 and TRBJ2-3, with a weak D call TRBD2 (6 bases). V was clipped by 3 bases and J by 2 bases, with 9 bases between them. Germline V gene sequence: CDR1 SGHDN, CDR2 FVKESK. The CDR3 has 14 residues.

The chain uses TRBV5-5 and TRBJ1-2; 10 positions match TRBD1. The ends lost 3 bases at V and 8 bases at J; junction bases unmatched: 7. The CDR3 covers 14 residues. Germline V gene data show CDR1 as SGHKS and CDR2 as YYEKEE (reference sequence). The CDR3 coding sequence is TGTGCCAGCAGCTCCGGGACAGGGGTTGTCGGCTACACCTTC. It codes for CASSSGTGVVGYTF.

This sequence joins TRBV10-3 and TRBJ2-5; 9 bases map to TRBD2. CDR3 length: 15 amino acids. Per germline, CDR1 ENHRY and CDR2 SYGVKD. V shed 0 bases, J shed 4 bases, and the junction held 3 bases outside the gene matches. CDR3 in amino acids: CAISESGTSRETQYF. CDR3 in DNA: TGTGCCATCAGTGAGTCCGGGACTAGCAGAGAGACCCAGTACTTC.

The chain combines TRBV4-1 with TRBJ2-7, with D perhaps TRBD2 (5 bases). This CDR3 comprises 14 residues. V was cut by 1 base and J by 2 bases, with 9 bases left in between. Germline CDR1 is MGHRA and CDR2 is YSYEKL. Here the CDR3 DNA reads TGCGCCAGCAGCCAAGTCCTAGCAACCTACGAGCAGTACTTC. Translated, it gives CASSQVLATYEQYF.

The chain carries TRBV4-3 and TRBJ2-5; D gene uncertain. This CDR3 has 14 amino acids. Germline CDR1 reads LGHNA; CDR2 reads YSLEER. Trimming stripped 0 bases from V and 4 bases from J, with 9 bases between. CDR3 DNA sequence: TGCGCCAGCAGCCAAGAAAGGAGAGCAGAGACCCAGTACTTC. Translating gives CASSQERRAETQYF.

The chain employs TRBV7-9 and TRBJ2-7; TRBD2 matches at 7 bases. The CDR3 runs 15 residues. Germline lookup yields CDR1 SEHNR and CDR2 FQNEAQ (reference sequence). Germline trimming cut 8 bases from V and 4 bases from J; bases unmatched to any gene: 14. The CDR3 sequence: CASGRTRENLYEQYF. The CDR3, as DNA: TGTGCCAGCGGACGGACTAGGGAAAATCTTTACGAGCAGTACTTC. The full variable domain, rest sourced from reference TRBV7-9 and TRBJ2-7, is DTGVSQNPRHKITKRGQNVTFRCDPISEHNRLYWYRQTLGQGPEFLTYFQNEAQLEKSRLLSDRFSAERPKGSFSTLEIQRTEQGDSAMYLCASGRTRENLYEQYFGPGTRLTVT.

Regarding this clone: Sequence at one end of the junction differs from germline and may be a read error. The chain couples TRBV2 to TRBJ2-3, with 9 bases that match TRBD2. Germline V gene sequence: CDR1 SNHLY, CDR2 FYNNEI. The CDR3 is made up of 16 amino acids. The CDR3, as DNA: TGTGCCAGCACTGAAACTTTAGCGGGAGTGGGAGATACGCAGTATTTT. Amino acid sequence: CASTETLAGVGDTQYF.

The chain uses TRBV19 and TRBJ2-5, with TRBD2 matching 9 bases. V trimming: 7 bases; J trimming: 2 bases; junction bases outside the gene matches: 8. The CDR3 sequence is 15 residues long. The germline V gene encodes CDR1 LNHDA and CDR2 SQIVND (reference sequence). In DNA, the CDR3 is TGTGCCAGTACCACCAGACTAGCGGTTCAAGAGACCCAGTACTTC. It codes for CASTTRLAVQETQYF.

The chain carries TRBV18 and TRBJ1-2; no clear D. Germline loops: CDR1 KGHSH, CDR2 LQKENI. The CDR3 runs 10 residues. Between the trimmed V and J ends, which lost 11 bases and 4 bases, there was a span of 8 bases. CDR3 in amino acids: CASEGYGYTF. CDR3 coding DNA: TGTGCCTCGGAGGGCTATGGCTACACCTTC.

The CDR3 nucleotides are TGTGCCAGCAGCCGGACTTACAATGAGCAGTTCTTC. Residues: CASSRTYNEQFF. V is TRBV7-6 and J is TRBJ2-1, with a tentative D call TRBD2 (5 bases). The V end was cut by 5 bases, the J end by 4 bases, with 6 bases between. The germline V gene has CDR1 SGHVS and CDR2 FNYEAQ. The CDR3 consists of 12 residues.

The DNA of the CDR3 is TGCGCCAGCACCGCTCTAGCGGGAGGGCCCTACGAGCAGTACTTC. This translates into CASTALAGGPYEQYF. The chain combines TRBV5-1 with TRBJ2-7, with 12 bases aligning to TRBD2. V shed 6 bases, J shed 2 bases, and the junction held 6 bases outside the gene matches. This CDR3 is 15 amino acids long. Germline V gives CDR1 SGHRS, CDR2 YFSETQ.

This chain links TRBV11-3 with TRBJ2-1, with TRBD2 identical over 13 bases. Per germline, CDR1 SGHNT and CDR2 YENEEA. V lost 5 bases and J lost 7; bases outside the gene matches: 5. This CDR3 has 15 residues. CDR3 loop: CASSIGTSGKNEQFF. CDR3 nucleotides: TGTGCCAGCAGCATAGGGACTAGCGGGAAAAATGAGCAGTTCTTC.

J is TRBJ1-1 and V is TRBV6-6; TRBD1 matches at 8 bases. This CDR3 region has 15 residues. V shed 0 bases and J 4 bases; nucleotides not matched to a gene: 4. Germline V gene lookup returns CDR1 MNHNY and CDR2 SVGAGI (reference sequence). CDR3 in amino acids: CASSYSPDRGTEAFF. The CDR3 region has the DNA TGTGCCAGCAGTTACTCCCCAGACAGGGGCACTGAAGCTTTCTTT.

The chain has TRBV27 and TRBJ2-1; 10 nucleotides agree with TRBD1. With 3 bases clipped from V and 9 bases from J, the junction kept 8 bases outside the gene matches. Germline-derived CDR1 and CDR2 are MNHEY and SMNVEV (reference sequence). There are 15 residues in the CDR3. The CDR3 sequence: CASSFVGQGIGEQFF. The CDR3 DNA sequence: TGTGCCAGCAGTTTTGTGGGACAGGGGATTGGTGAGCAGTTCTTC.

This clone was picked up one time. This chain links TRBV5-5 with TRBJ2-7, with D unresolved. CDR1 is SGHKS, CDR2 YYEKEE, per germline (reference sequence). Trimming left V 0 bases short and J 6 bases short, with 7 bases between. The CDR3 runs to 12 residues. CDR3 nucleotides: TGTGCCAGCAGCTTGGGACATTTCGAGCAGTACTTC. Translating it yields CASSLGHFEQYF.